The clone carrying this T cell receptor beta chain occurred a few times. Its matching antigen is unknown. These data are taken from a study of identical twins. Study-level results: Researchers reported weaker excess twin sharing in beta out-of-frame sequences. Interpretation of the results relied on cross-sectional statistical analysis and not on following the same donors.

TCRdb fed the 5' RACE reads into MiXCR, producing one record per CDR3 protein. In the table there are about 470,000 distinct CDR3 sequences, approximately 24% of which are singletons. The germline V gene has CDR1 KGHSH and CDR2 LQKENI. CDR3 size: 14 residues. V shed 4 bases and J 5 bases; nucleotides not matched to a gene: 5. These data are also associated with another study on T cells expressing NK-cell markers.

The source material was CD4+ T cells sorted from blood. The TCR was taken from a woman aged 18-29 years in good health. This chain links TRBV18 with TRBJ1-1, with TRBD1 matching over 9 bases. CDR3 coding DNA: TGTGCCAGCTCACGGGAGACAGGGGGAACTGAAGCTTTCTTT. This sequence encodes CASSRETGGTEAFF.